The clone carrying this TCR beta chain was seen a handful of times. What it binds is not known. This sample was taken from a study of molecular identifiers for immune sequencing clone quantification. Study conclusions and caveats: In CMV-specific effectors, clones above 20 copies held over 98% of molecules; naive, under 1%. Sizes of clones that are highly expanded could be underestimated (if identical TCR molecules share a barcode).

J was trimmed by 7 bases and V by 3 bases; bases with no gene match: 8. Germline V gene sequence: CDR1 SGDLS, CDR2 YYNGEE. The CDR3 totals 14 residues. Previously described methods with listed TCR primers produced the bulk TCR libraries. TCRdb itself ran the PCR reads through MiXCR, one entry per CDR3 protein. The repertoire holds under 650,000 distinct CDR3 sequences, with 15% to 20% as singletons. Input material: naive CD8+ T cells from blood, with Jurkat cell RNA spiked in. Subset: FACS-sorted CD8+CD4-CCR7+CD45RA+ naive T cells. The rearrangement uses TRBV9 and TRBJ2-7, with 9 positions matching TRBD2. The sequence came from a human donor in good health. Some libraries in this study had Jurkat cell RNA spiked in. The DNA for the CDR3 is TGTGCCAGCAGCGCAGGCGGGAGGGTGGAGGAGCAGTACTTC. Protein sequence: CASSAGGRVEEQYF.